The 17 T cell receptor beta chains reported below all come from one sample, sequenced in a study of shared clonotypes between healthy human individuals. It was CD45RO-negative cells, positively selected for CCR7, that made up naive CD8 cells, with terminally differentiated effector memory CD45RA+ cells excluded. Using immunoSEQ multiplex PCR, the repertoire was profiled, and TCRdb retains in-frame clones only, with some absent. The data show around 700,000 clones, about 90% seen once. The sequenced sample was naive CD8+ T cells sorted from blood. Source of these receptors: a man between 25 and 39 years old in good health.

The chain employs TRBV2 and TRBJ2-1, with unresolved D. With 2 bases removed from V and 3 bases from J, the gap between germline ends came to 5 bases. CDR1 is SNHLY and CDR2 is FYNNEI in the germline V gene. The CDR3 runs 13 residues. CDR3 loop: CASSEYSYNEQFF. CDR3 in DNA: TGTGCCAGCAGTGAATACAGCTACAATGAGCAGTTCTTC.

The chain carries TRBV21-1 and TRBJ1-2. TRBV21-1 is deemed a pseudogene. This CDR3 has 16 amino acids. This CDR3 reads CASSIPWGGASYGYTF. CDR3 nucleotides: TGTGCCAGCAGCATCCCCTGGGGGGGGGCAAGCTATGGCTACACCTTC.

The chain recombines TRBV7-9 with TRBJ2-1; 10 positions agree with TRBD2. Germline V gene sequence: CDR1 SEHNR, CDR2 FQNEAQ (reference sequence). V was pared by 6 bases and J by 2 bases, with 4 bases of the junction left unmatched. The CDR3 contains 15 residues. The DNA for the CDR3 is TGTGCCAGCAGTCCTCTAGCGGGAGCCTACAATGAGCAGTTCTTC. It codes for CASSPLAGAYNEQFF.

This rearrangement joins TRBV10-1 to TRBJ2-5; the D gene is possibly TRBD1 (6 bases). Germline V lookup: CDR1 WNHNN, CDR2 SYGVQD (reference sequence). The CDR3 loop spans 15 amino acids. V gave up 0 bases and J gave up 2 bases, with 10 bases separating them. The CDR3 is CASSESTGGQETQYF. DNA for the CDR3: TGCGCCAGCAGTGAGTCGACAGGAGGTCAAGAGACCCAGTACTTC.

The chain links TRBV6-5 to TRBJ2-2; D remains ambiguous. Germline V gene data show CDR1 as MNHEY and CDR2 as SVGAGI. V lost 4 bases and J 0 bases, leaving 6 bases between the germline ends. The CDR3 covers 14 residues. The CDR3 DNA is TGTGCCAGCAGTTTTAACGCGAACACCGGGGAGCTGTTTTTT. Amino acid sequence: CASSFNANTGELFF.

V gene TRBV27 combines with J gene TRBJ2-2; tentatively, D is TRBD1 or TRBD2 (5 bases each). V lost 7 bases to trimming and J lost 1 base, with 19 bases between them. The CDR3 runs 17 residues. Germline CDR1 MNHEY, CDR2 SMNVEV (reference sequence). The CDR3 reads CASTHRDGLLNTGELFF. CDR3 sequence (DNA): TGTGCCAGCACCCACCGGGACGGTCTATTGAACACCGGGGAGCTGTTTTTT.

The CDR3 DNA is TGTGCCAGCAGCTTGGTAGCGGCCACAGATACGCAGTATTTT. As protein: CASSLVAATDTQYF. The gene calls are TRBV5-6 and TRBJ2-3; D is perhaps TRBD2 (6 bases). The CDR3 spans 14 residues. Trimming shortened V by 0 bases and J by 2 bases, and 7 bases separated the two germline ends. Germline lookup yields CDR1 SGHDT and CDR2 YYEEEE.

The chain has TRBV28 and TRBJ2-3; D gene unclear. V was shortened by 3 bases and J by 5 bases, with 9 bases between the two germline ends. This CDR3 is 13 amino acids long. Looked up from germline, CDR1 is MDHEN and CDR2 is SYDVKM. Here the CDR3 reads CASSFTERDTQYF. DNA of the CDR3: TGTGCCAGCAGTTTCACAGAAAGAGATACGCAGTATTTT.

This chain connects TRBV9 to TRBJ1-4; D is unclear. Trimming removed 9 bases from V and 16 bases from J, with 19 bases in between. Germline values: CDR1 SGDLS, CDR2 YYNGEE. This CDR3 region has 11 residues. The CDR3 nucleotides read TGTGCCACAGAGAAGTGGCCCGTTGCGTTTTTT. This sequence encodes CATEKWPVAFF.

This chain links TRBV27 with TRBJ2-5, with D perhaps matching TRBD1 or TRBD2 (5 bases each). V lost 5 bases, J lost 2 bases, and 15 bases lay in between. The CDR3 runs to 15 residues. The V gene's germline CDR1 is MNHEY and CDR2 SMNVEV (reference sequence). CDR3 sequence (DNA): TGTGCCAGCAGTATTAAACAGGACTTACAAGAGACCCAGTACTTC. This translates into CASSIKQDLQETQYF.

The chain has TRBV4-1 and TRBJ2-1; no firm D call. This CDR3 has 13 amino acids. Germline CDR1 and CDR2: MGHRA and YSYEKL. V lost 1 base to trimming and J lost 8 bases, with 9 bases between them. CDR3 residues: CASSQVMGYEQFF. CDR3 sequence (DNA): TGCGCCAGCAGCCAAGTAATGGGGTATGAGCAGTTCTTC.

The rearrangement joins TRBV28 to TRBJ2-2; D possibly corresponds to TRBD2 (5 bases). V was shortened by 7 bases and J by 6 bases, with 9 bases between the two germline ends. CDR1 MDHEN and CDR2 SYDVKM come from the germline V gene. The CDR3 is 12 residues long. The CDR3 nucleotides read TGTGCCAGCAACCGGGGTGCCGGGGAGCTGTTTTTT. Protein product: CASNRGAGELFF.

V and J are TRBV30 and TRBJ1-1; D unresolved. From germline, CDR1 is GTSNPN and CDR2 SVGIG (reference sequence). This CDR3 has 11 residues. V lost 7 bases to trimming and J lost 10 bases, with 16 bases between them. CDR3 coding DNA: TGTGCCTATAAGTTAGGGTTCGGAGCTTTCTTT. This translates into CAYKLGFGAFF.

Written as DNA, the CDR3 is TGCAGCGTCCTGAGAGGGCCCTATGGCTACACCTTC. It specifies CSVLRGPYGYTF. This sequence joins TRBV29-1 and TRBJ1-2; D call uncertain. CDR1 and CDR2 from the germline V gene are SQVTM and ANQGSEA. Trimming left V 6 bases short and J 4 bases short, with 12 bases between. The CDR3 loop spans 12 amino acids.

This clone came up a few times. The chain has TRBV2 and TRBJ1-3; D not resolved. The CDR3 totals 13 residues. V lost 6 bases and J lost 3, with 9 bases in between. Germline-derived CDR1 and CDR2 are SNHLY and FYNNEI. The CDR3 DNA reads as TGTGCCAGCAGAGGGTACAGTGGAAACACCATATATTTT. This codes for CASRGYSGNTIYF. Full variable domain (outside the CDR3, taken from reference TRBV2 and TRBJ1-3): EPEVTQTPSHQVTQMGQEVILRCVPISNHLYFYWYRQILGQKVEFLVSFYNNEISEKSEIFDDQFSVERPDGSNFTLKIRSTKLEDSAMYFCASRGYSGNTIYFGEGSWLTVV.

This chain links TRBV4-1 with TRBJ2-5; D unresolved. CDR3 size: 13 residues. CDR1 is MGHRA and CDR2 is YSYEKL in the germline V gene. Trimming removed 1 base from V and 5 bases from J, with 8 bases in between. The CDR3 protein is CASSQGIGETQYF. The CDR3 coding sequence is TGCGCCAGCAGCCAAGGGATCGGGGAGACCCAGTACTTC.

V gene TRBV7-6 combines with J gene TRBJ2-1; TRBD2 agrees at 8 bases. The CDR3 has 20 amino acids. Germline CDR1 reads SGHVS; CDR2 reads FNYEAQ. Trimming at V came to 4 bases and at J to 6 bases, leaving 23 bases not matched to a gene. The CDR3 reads CASSSIGPAGLGGHLNEQFF. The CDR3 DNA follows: TGTGCCAGCAGCTCAATTGGTCCAGCGGGACTAGGGGGTCATCTCAATGAGCAGTTCTTC.